This T cell receptor (beta chain) emerged from a study of blood T cell repertoires in COVID-19. The wider study: T cells, B-cell-depleted T cells, or PBMCs supplied cDNA or gDNA.

Cohort allocation depended upon clinical history that participants reported. Per the original methods: Estimates of nucleated cell counts were drawn from the amplification of reference gene primers. The table came from immunoSEQ multiplex PCR; TCRdb's copy has only in-frame clones and leaves some out. V and J calls and clone size are as listed in that table; D and trimming were resolved from the DNA. The table has 140,000 or so clones, 87% seen once; the top ten hold 11%. This clone has just a few counts. This receptor was obtained from a man in his fifties or sixties who had recovered from COVID-19. The sequenced sample consisted of PBMCs or T cells enriched from blood (not recorded which).

The CDR3 spells CASSQESRGNEQFF. The CDR3 DNA is TGCGCCAGCAGCCAAGAAAGTAGGGGCAATGAGCAGTTCTTC. This sequence joins TRBV4-1 and TRBJ2-1; tentative D call: TRBD1 (5 bases). The CDR3 sequence is 14 residues long. The V end lost 0 bases, the J end lost 6 bases, and 9 bases lay between the germline ends. Per germline, CDR1 MGHRA and CDR2 YSYEKL.